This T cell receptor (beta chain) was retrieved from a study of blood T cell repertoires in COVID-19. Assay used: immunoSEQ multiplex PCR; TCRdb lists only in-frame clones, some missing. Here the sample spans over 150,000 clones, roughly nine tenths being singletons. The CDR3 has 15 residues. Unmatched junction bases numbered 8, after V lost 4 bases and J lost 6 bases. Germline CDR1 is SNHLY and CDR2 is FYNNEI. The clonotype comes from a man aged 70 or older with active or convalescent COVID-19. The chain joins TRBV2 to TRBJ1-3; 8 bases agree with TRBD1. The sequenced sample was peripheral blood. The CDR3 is CASSAQGAIANTIYF. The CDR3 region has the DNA TGTGCCAGCAGTGCCCAGGGGGCGATTGCAAACACCATATATTTT.